The next 16 T cell receptor beta chains were all read from a single sample in a study of T cell responses to AZD1222 COVID-19 vaccine. Generated by immunoSEQ multiplex PCR, the TCRdb table keeps only in-frame clones and is missing some. The profile shows some 150,000 clones, 80% to 90% of them singletons. This sample comprised peripheral blood, obtained after recovery from COVID-19. These receptors were taken from an adult who had recovered from COVID-19.

CDR3 sequence reads: CASSPTSGQGGAFF. CDR3 nucleotides: TGTGCCAGCAGCCCGACATCTGGGCAGGGAGGCGCTTTCTTT. The V call is TRBV11-3, the J call TRBJ1-1; tentatively, D is TRBD1 (5 bases). The CDR3 has 14 residues. In germline, CDR1 is SGHNT, CDR2 YENEEA. The ends were cut back, 5 bases at V and 11 bases at J, with 21 bases in the middle.

The V gene is TRBV6-1, the J gene TRBJ2-1, with D hard to call. The V end was cut by 1 base, the J end by 6 bases, with 13 bases between. The CDR3 extends over 15 amino acids. In germline, CDR1 is MNHNS, CDR2 SASEGT. The CDR3 spells CASSEGPASGNEQFF. CDR3 coding DNA: TGTGCCAGCAGTGAAGGTCCGGCTTCCGGCAATGAGCAGTTCTTC.

The V call is TRBV5-1, the J call TRBJ2-7, with 10 bases lining up with TRBD2. V lost 0 bases, J lost 6 bases, and 6 bases stayed unmatched. Germline CDR1 reads SGHRS; CDR2 reads YFSETQ. This CDR3 is 15 amino acids long. Here the CDR3 DNA reads TGCGCCAGCAGCTTGGACCTAGCGGGAGCTAGCGAGCAGTACTTC. Translating it yields CASSLDLAGASEQYF.

CDR3 DNA sequence: TGTGCCAGCAGTCCGGACAGGGCTGCCTACGAGCAGTACTTC. It translates to CASSPDRAAYEQYF. The chain has TRBV27 and TRBJ2-7; 8 bases are shared with TRBD1. This CDR3 is 14 amino acids long. Per germline, CDR1 MNHEY and CDR2 SMNVEV (reference sequence). Trimming at V came to 5 bases and at J to 2 bases, leaving 5 bases not matched to a gene.

V and J are TRBV29-1 and TRBJ2-3; 8 bases fit TRBD2. With 3 bases clipped from V and 3 bases from J, the junction kept 11 bases outside the gene matches. The CDR3 covers 16 residues. The V gene's germline CDR1 is SQVTM and CDR2 ANQGSEA. CDR3 DNA: TGCAGCGTTGAGCTCCAGGCCGCGGGAGGTACAGATACGCAGTATTTT. Its protein is CSVELQAAGGTDTQYF.

This clone was recorded only once. This chain links TRBV9 with TRBJ1-4; a weak D match, TRBD1 (5 bases). This CDR3 comprises 15 residues. V was trimmed by 2 bases and J by 8 bases, leaving 16 bases between them. Per germline, CDR1 SGDLS and CDR2 YYNGEE. The CDR3 nucleotides read TGTGCCAGCAGCGTGGGAGGGGCGTCGGAAGAAAAACTGTTTTTT. It encodes CASSVGGASEEKLFF.

The rearrangement joins TRBV4-2 to TRBJ2-7; D unresolved. The germline V and J ends were trimmed by 1 base and 5 bases, with 12 bases remaining between them. The germline V gene has CDR1 LGHNA and CDR2 YNFKEQ. The CDR3 has 14 residues. CDR3 in amino acids: CASSQAMKNHEQYF. The CDR3 DNA sequence: TGTGCCAGCAGCCAAGCGATGAAGAACCACGAGCAGTACTTC.

This clone was observed a single time. The rearrangement uses TRBV7-9 and TRBJ2-7; D is tentatively TRBD1 or TRBD2 (5 bases each). The V end lost 6 bases, the J end lost 0 bases, and 18 bases lay between the germline ends. There are 16 residues in the CDR3. Germline V gives CDR1 SEHNR, CDR2 FQNEAQ (reference sequence). This CDR3 reads CASSLAGSYTSYEQYF. In DNA, the CDR3 is TGTGCCAGCAGTCTAGCAGGGTCCTATACCTCCTACGAGCAGTACTTC. Full variable domain (outside the CDR3, taken from reference TRBV7-9 and TRBJ2-7): DTGVSQNPRHKITKRGQNVTFRCDPISEHNRLYWYRQTLGQGPEFLTYFQNEAQLEKSRLLSDRFSAERPKGSFSTLEIQRTEQGDSAMYLCASSLAGSYTSYEQYFGPGTRLTVT.

This chain joins TRBV6-2 or TRBV6-3 and TRBJ1-3, with D tentatively TRBD1 (6 bases). Trimming shortened V by 0 bases and J by 5 bases, and 14 bases separated the two germline ends. Germline lookup yields CDR1 MNHEY and CDR2 SVGEGT. The length of the CDR3 is 16 residues. This chain's CDR3 is CASSYSTGAIRNTIYF. The CDR3 region has the DNA TGTGCCAGCAGTTACTCGACAGGAGCTATACGAAACACCATATATTTT.

This clone was seen a few times. The chain uses TRBV5-4 and TRBJ1-2; perhaps TRBD1 as D (5 bases). Trimming removed 1 base at V and 2 bases at J, with 12 bases between. This CDR3 region has 15 residues. The V gene's germline CDR1 is SGHNT and CDR2 YYREEE (reference sequence). The CDR3 DNA follows: TGTGCCAGCAGCTTGCCGCGGGGCGGCAACTATGGCTACACCTTC. Its protein product is CASSLPRGGNYGYTF.

The chain joins TRBV15 to TRBJ2-7; D unresolved. V shed 0 bases and J shed 1 base, with 7 bases lying between them. Germline loops: CDR1 LNHNV, CDR2 YYDKDF (reference sequence). This CDR3 contains 14 residues. The CDR3 DNA sequence: TGTGCCACCAGCAGAGATCCGGGTTCCTACGAGCAGTACTTC. It yields the protein CATSRDPGSYEQYF.

This clone appeared once. The chain recombines TRBV9 with TRBJ2-2; D ambiguous. The germline gives CDR1 SGDLS, CDR2 YYNGEE. The CDR3 loop spans 16 amino acids. V lost 0 bases, J lost 3 bases, and 12 bases lay in between. The CDR3 region is CASSVEASLYTGELFF. Written as DNA, the CDR3 is TGTGCCAGCAGCGTAGAAGCCAGTCTTTACACCGGGGAGCTGTTTTTT. Combining the CDR3 with reference TRBV9 and TRBJ2-2 gives the whole variable domain DSGVTQTPKHLITATGQRVTLRCSPRSGDLSVYWYQQSLDQGLQFLIQYYNGEERAKGNILERFSAQQFPDLHSELNLSSLELGDSALYFCASSVEASLYTGELFFGEGSRLTVL.

This sequence joins TRBV24-1 and TRBJ2-1; 8 bases line up with TRBD2. The CDR3 runs to 16 residues. The germline V gene encodes CDR1 KGHDR and CDR2 SFDVKD. The V gene end was trimmed by 4 bases and the J gene end by 4 bases; junction bases not matched to a gene: 8. DNA for the CDR3: TGTGCCACCAGTGAGAAAGCGGGAGCAAGGTACAATGAGCAGTTCTTC. Its translation is CATSEKAGARYNEQFF.

This sequence joins TRBV2 and TRBJ2-6, with a possible D match to TRBD1 (5 bases). Between the trimmed V and J ends, which lost 4 bases and 2 bases, there was a span of 9 bases. Germline CDR1 reads SNHLY; CDR2 reads FYNNEI. This CDR3 comprises 15 residues. The CDR3 coding sequence is TGTGCCAGCAGTGCTAAAGGGGCTGGGGCCAACGTCCTGACTTTC. It encodes CASSAKGAGANVLTF.

The chain carries TRBV15 and TRBJ2-5; D is unclear. Between the trimmed V and J ends, which lost 3 bases and 5 bases, there was a span of 4 bases. Looked up from germline, CDR1 is LNHNV and CDR2 is YYDKDF (reference sequence). The length of the CDR3 is 11 residues. CDR3 amino acids: CATSRAETQYF. The CDR3 region has the DNA TGTGCCACCAGCAGGGCGGAGACCCAGTACTTC.

V is TRBV3-1 (or the pseudogene TRBV3-2) and J is TRBJ2-3; 12 bases fit TRBD2. Germline CDR1 LGHDT, CDR2 YNNKEL (reference sequence). V lost 3 bases to trimming and J lost 6 bases; unmatched junction nucleotides: 4. The CDR3 runs to 15 residues. CDR3 protein: CASSHLAGGHDTQYF. The CDR3 DNA sequence: TGTGCCAGCAGCCACCTAGCGGGGGGGCACGATACGCAGTATTTT.